What follows are 14 T cell receptor beta chains derived from one specimen sequenced in a study of blood T cell repertoires in COVID-19. Profiling relied on immunoSEQ multiplex PCR, and the TCRdb table lists in-frame clones only, not all of them. The repertoire consists of approximately 350,000 clones, with roughly 90% occurring once and the leading ten covering roughly 1.2%. Sequenced sample: peripheral blood. The source of these receptors is a man aged 35 to 55 with acute or convalescent COVID-19.

The rearrangement uses TRBV7-8 and TRBJ2-3, with D possibly TRBD2 on 6 matching bases. Trimming cost V 0 bases and J 0 bases, with 16 bases left between them. The germline V gene encodes CDR1 SGHVS and CDR2 FQNEAQ. This CDR3 has 18 amino acids. CDR3 in DNA: TGTGCCAGCAGCTTAGCGTTGGGGACTCTAGCGAGCACAGATACGCAGTATTTT. As protein: CASSLALGTLASTDTQYF.

This chain links TRBV30 with TRBJ1-6; unclear D gene. V was trimmed by 0 bases and J by 10 bases, leaving 10 bases between them. This CDR3 has 13 residues. Germline V gene sequence: CDR1 GTSNPN, CDR2 SVGIG (reference sequence). The CDR3 DNA sequence: TGTGCCTGGAGTGTATTCACTCTATCACCCCTCCACTTT. Protein: CAWSVFTLSPLHF.

This clone was counted a few times. CDR3 region: CAWVRQGTDTQYF. The CDR3 nucleotides are TGTGCCTGGGTTAGGCAGGGTACAGATACGCAGTATTTT. The rearrangement uses TRBV30 and TRBJ2-3, with TRBD1 as a possible D gene (5 bases). Between the trimmed V and J ends, which lost 5 bases and 3 bases, there was a span of 12 bases. The CDR3 covers 13 residues. CDR1 is GTSNPN, CDR2 SVGIG, per germline (reference sequence). Full variable domain (rest looked up from reference TRBV30 and TRBJ2-3): SQTIHQWPATLVQPVGSPLSLECTVEGTSNPNLYWYRQAAGRGLQLLFYSVGIGQISSEVPQNLSASRPQDRQFILSSKKLLLSDSGFYLCAWVRQGTDTQYFGPGTRLTVL.

The V and J genes are TRBV27 and TRBJ2-1, with 9 bases fitting TRBD2. The CDR3 has 16 amino acids. The germline V gene has CDR1 MNHEY and CDR2 SMNVEV (reference sequence). The V and J ends lost 3 bases and 8 bases, in that order; junction bases with no gene match: 11. Written as DNA, the CDR3 is TGTGCCAGCAGTTTTGTTGGCGGGAGGGCCCGTGATGAGCAGTTCTTC. It codes for CASSFVGGRARDEQFF.

The V call is TRBV2, the J call TRBJ1-1; TRBD1 is a possible D gene (5 bases). CDR3 length: 15 residues. Germline V CDR1 and CDR2: SNHLY, FYNNEI. V lost 1 base and J 5 bases, leaving 14 bases between the germline ends. CDR3 in DNA: TGTGCCAGCAGTGAAGTGGGAGGGGTTCAGACTGAAGCTTTCTTT. It encodes CASSEVGGVQTEAFF.

Concerning this clone: The sample holds other DNA sequences that translate to the same CDR3. The rearrangement uses TRBV4-1 and TRBJ1-2; D not resolved. Germline CDR1 and CDR2: MGHRA and YSYEKL. CDR3 length: 13 amino acids. V shed 0 bases and J shed 5 bases, with 7 bases lying between them. This chain's CDR3 is CASSQERVYGYTF. The CDR3 DNA reads as TGCGCCAGCAGCCAAGAACGGGTTTATGGCTACACCTTC.

CDR3 residues: CASSQRGTGLKNEQFF. Written as DNA, the CDR3 is TGTGCCAGCAGCCAGCGGGGGACAGGGCTTAAGAATGAGCAGTTCTTC. The chain recombines TRBV7-9 with TRBJ2-1; tentatively, D is TRBD1 (9 bases). There are 16 residues in the CDR3. Germline lookup yields CDR1 SEHNR and CDR2 FQNEAQ (reference sequence). The V and J ends lost 5 bases and 7 bases respectively, with 21 bases between them.

The rearrangement uses TRBV5-1 and TRBJ1-2, with D unresolved. This CDR3 region has 15 residues. Germline V CDR1 and CDR2: SGHRS, YFSETQ. V lost 4 bases to trimming and J lost 2 bases, with 15 bases between them. In DNA form, the CDR3 reads TGCGCCAGCAGCCGCGACGGGGAGCTAAACTATGGCTACACCTTC. It is translated as CASSRDGELNYGYTF.

The chain links TRBV6-6 to TRBJ1-1; 8 bases align to TRBD1. CDR1 MNHNY and CDR2 SVGAGI come from the germline V gene (reference sequence). There are 12 residues in the CDR3. Losses at the gene ends were 4 bases for V and 10 bases for J; bases not matched to a gene: 5. The DNA for the CDR3 is TGTGCCAGCAGTTGGGGACAGGCTCCAGCTTTCTTT. This translates into CASSWGQAPAFF.

The chain joins TRBV27 to TRBJ2-1; perhaps TRBD2 as D (7 bases). Germline CDR1 is MNHEY and CDR2 is SMNVEV (reference sequence). The CDR3 runs to 17 residues. The V end lost 2 bases, the J end lost 4 bases, and 18 bases lay between the germline ends. CDR3 residues: CASSLTLGGGLYNEQFF. In nucleotides, the CDR3 is TGTGCCAGCAGTTTAACATTAGGGGGGGGCCTTTACAATGAGCAGTTCTTC.

The chain has TRBV5-1 and TRBJ1-1; D is unresolved. The CDR3 covers 13 residues. Germline CDR1 is SGHRS and CDR2 is YFSETQ. The V end lost 0 bases, the J end lost 3 bases, and 6 bases lay between the germline ends. CDR3 region: CASSLGAYTEAFF. The CDR3 bases are TGCGCCAGCAGCTTGGGGGCGTACACTGAAGCTTTCTTT.

This chain uses TRBV27 with TRBJ1-1; perhaps TRBD1 as D (6 bases). The V end lost 0 bases, the J end lost 4 bases, and 12 bases lay between the germline ends. The germline gives CDR1 MNHEY, CDR2 SMNVEV (reference sequence). This CDR3 spans 15 amino acids. This chain's CDR3 is CASSLSRGAFTEAFF. In DNA form, the CDR3 reads TGTGCCAGCAGTTTATCACGGGGGGCGTTCACTGAAGCTTTCTTT.

The chain's CDR3 is CASSFGQTYSGNTIYF. Here the CDR3 DNA reads TGTGCCAGCAGTTTCGGACAGACCTACTCTGGAAACACCATATATTTT. The chain joins TRBV28 to TRBJ1-3; possibly TRBD1 for D (6 bases). The V gene's germline CDR1 is MDHEN and CDR2 SYDVKM. V gave up 3 bases and J gave up 0 bases, with 12 bases separating them. The CDR3 is made up of 16 amino acids.

V gene TRBV20-1 combines with J gene TRBJ2-7; D is uncertain. Trimming cost V 5 bases and J 3 bases, with 5 bases left between them. The CDR3 length is 10 residues. The germline V gene encodes CDR1 DFQATT and CDR2 SNEGSKA (reference sequence). CDR3 loop: CSAFYYEQYF. CDR3 nucleotide sequence: TGCAGTGCTTTCTACTACGAGCAGTACTTC.